This T cell receptor beta chain is drawn from a study of OX40 agonist ivuxolimab in advanced cancers. The overall study: Patients in the trial were receiving intravenous ivuxolimab every 2 weeks, at doses of 0.01 to 10 mg/kg.

CDR1 is SGHKS, CDR2 YYEKEE, per germline (reference sequence). V was pared by 0 bases and J by 11 bases, with 18 bases between. The CDR3 totals 15 residues. Points on this clone: Its specificity is not known.

Profiled with immunoSEQ multiplex PCR; TCRdb holds only in-frame clones, not every one. Counted here are about 45,000 clones, roughly 86% occurring once; the ten biggest clones make up under 0.5%. General study results and limits: Clonal expansion by week 6 occurred in CD4+ and CD8+ blood T cells (at 0.1 to 3.0 mg/kg). It was also the case that some nonresponders had low normalized T-cell clonal expansion.

This material consisted of CD4+ or CD8+ T cells sorted from blood, taken in a trial of the OX40 agonist ivuxolimab. The chain recombines TRBV5-5 with TRBJ1-5; unclear D gene. This clonotype originated in an adult with an advanced solid tumor such as melanoma, head and neck, liver or kidney cancer. Written as DNA, the CDR3 is TGTGCCAGCAGCTTGGTCTTCGGGGTAGTCGCGGCCCAGCATTTT. This codes for CASSLVFGVVAAQHF.